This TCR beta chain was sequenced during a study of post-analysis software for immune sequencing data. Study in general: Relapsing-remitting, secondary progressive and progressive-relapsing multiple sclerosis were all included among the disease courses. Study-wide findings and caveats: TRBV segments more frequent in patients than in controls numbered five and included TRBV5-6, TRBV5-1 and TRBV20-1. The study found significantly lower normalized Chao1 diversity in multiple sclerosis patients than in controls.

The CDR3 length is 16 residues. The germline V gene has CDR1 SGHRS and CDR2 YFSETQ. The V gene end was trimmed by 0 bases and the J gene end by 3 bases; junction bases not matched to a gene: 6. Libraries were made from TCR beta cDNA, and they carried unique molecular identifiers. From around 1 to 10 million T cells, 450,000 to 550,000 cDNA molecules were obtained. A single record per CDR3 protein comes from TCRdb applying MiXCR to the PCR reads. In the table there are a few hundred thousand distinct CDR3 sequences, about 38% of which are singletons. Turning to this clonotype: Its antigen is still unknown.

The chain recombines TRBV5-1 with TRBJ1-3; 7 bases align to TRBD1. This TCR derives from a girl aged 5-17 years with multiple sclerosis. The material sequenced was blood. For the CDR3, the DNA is TGCGCCAGCAGCTTGGAGGGACAGATTTTTGGAAACACCATATATTTT. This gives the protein CASSLEGQIFGNTIYF. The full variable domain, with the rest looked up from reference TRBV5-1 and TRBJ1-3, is KAGVTQTPRYLIKTRGQQVTLSCSPISGHRSVSWYQQTPGQGLQFLFEYFSETQRNKGNFPGRFSGRQFSNSRSEMNVSTLELGDSALYLCASSLEGQIFGNTIYFGEGSWLTVV.